This TCR beta chain was captured in a study of cytomegalovirus exposure and HLA in healthy donors. Study-wide findings and caveats: It was found in a later analysis that first-cohort TCR clusters tended to co-occur in the 130 or so validation repertoires. According to the study, roughly 160 TCR beta chains were cytomegalovirus-associated. Usually a TCR sequence was rare, but some public TCRs were found in many donors.

The donors were part of the validation cohort, which consisted of under 150 subjects and was separate from the first cohort of about 670 subjects. TCRdb's copy holds only in-frame clones and misses some; the assay was immunoSEQ multiplex PCR. The sample includes some 59,000 clones, roughly 90% seen only once; the top ten take about 8.1%. Turning to this clone: What it recognizes is unknown.

V was shortened by 0 bases and J by 1 base, with 8 bases between the two germline ends. CDR1 and CDR2 from the germline V gene are SGDLS and YYNGEE. The CDR3 is 14 residues long. The receptor comes from a woman aged 18-30 years in good health and CMV-seropositive. The genes are TRBV9 and TRBJ2-7; D is perhaps TRBD2 (6 bases). Sequencing was carried out using PBMCs. The CDR3 loop reads CASSVDGGSYEQYF. Written as DNA, the CDR3 is TGTGCCAGCAGCGTAGATGGGGGGTCCTACGAGCAGTACTTC.